These T cell receptor beta chains were read from a single sample in a study of memory CD4+ T cells and cytomegalovirus serostatus. Generated by immunoSEQ multiplex PCR, the TCRdb table keeps only in-frame clones and is missing some. The table shows about 57,000 clones, with more than 60% occurring only once. The sample taken for sequencing was memory CD4+ T cells from blood. The receptors were gathered from an adult in good health and CMV-seronegative. CDR3s include the opening cysteine and the closing phenylalanine or tryptophan. Each record gives: J gene, D gene, clone size, V gene, CDR3 length, CDR3 protein, CDR3 DNA. A D gene is named only where the DNA matches it firmly. For some rows the clone size is stated as once, few or many, or as a class when expanded; others skip it.

TRBJ1-1,.,.,TRBV6-6,15,CASRPPERRNTEAFF,TGTGCCAGCAGACCACCCGAACGGAGGAACACTGAAGCTTTCTTT
TRBJ1-1,.,.,TRBV13,14,CASSRAGGDTEAFF,TGTGCCAGCAGCCGGGCGGGGGGGGACACTGAAGCTTTCTTT
TRBJ1-1,.,.,TRBV2,16,CASRGGGAAGDTEAFF,TGTGCCAGCAGGGGCGGGGGGGCGGCTGGTGACACTGAAGCTTTCTTT
TRBJ1-4,.,few,TRBV6-6,15,CASSYWAATNEKLFF,TGTGCCAGCAGTTACTGGGCTGCAACTAATGAAAAACTGTTTTTT
TRBJ1-2,TRBD1,.,TRBV6-1,15,CAISEGYRGRYGYTF,TGTGCCATCAGTGAAGGATACAGGGGTCGGTATGGCTACACCTTC
TRBJ2-7,TRBD2,.,TRBV5-5,14,CASSWTSGPYEQYF,TGTGCCAGCAGCTGGACTAGCGGACCCTACGAGCAGTACTTC
TRBJ1-2,.,.,TRBV6-5,13,CASSGSEHRGYTF,TGTGCCAGCAGTGGGAGTGAGCACAGAGGCTACACCTTC
TRBJ2-2,TRBD2,.,TRBV18,16,CASSPLAGQNTGELFF,TGTGCCAGCTCACCATTAGCGGGGCAGAACACCGGGGAGCTGTTTTTT
TRBJ1-2,.,.,TRBV12-5,15,CASGLDSGADYGYTF,TGTGCTAGTGGTTTGGATTCGGGGGCTGACTATGGCTACACCTTC
TRBJ2-1,TRBD2,.,TRBV5-1,13,CASSIGLANEQFF,TGCGCCAGCAGCATCGGACTAGCGAATGAGCAGTTCTTC
TRBJ1-4,TRBD1,.,TRBV27,13,CATGTGGSEKLFF,TGTGCCACCGGGACAGGGGGAAGTGAAAAACTGTTTTTT
TRBJ2-5,.,once,TRBV4-1,16,CASSQAISRQQETQYF,TGCGCCAGCAGCCAAGCTATCAGCAGACAGCAAGAGACCCAGTACTTC
TRBJ1-3,TRBD1,.,TRBV5-1,15,CASSLGQGPRNTIYF,TGCGCCAGCAGCTTGGGACAGGGGCCGAGAAACACCATATATTTT
TRBJ1-3,.,.,TRBV5-6,15,CASSFGATAGNTIYF,TGTGCCAGCAGCTTTGGAGCAACCGCTGGAAACACCATATATTTT
TRBJ1-6,.,.,TRBV27,14,CASKLQELNSPLHF,TGTGCCAGCAAGTTACAGGAGCTCAATTCACCCCTCCACTTT
TRBJ2-7,.,.,TRBV7-8,14,CASSLGEYSYEQYF,TGTGCCAGCAGCTTAGGAGAATACTCCTACGAGCAGTACTTC
TRBJ2-2,.,.,TRBV28,17,CASSLIGGGRARGELFF,TGTGCCAGCAGTTTAATCGGTGGGGGCCGGGCACGAGGGGAGCTGTTTTTT
TRBJ1-1,.,.,TRBV18,12,CASFNFGTEAFF,TGTGCCAGCTTCAATTTCGGCACTGAAGCTTTCTTT
TRBJ2-4,.,.,TRBV4-1,18,CASSQGVSGDRAKNIQYF,TGCGCCAGCAGCCAAGGGGTTTCCGGGGATAGAGCCAAAAACATTCAGTACTTC
TRBJ1-6,TRBD1,once,TRBV27,14,CASSSGTGNSPLHF,TGTGCCAGCAGTTCCGGGACAGGGAACTCACCCCTCCACTTT
TRBJ2-7,.,.,TRBV10-2,13,CASNLGFGYEQYF,TGCGCCAGCAATTTAGGGTTTGGTTACGAGCAGTACTTC
TRBJ2-3,TRBD2,.,TRBV18,16,CASSLNGLAGSDTQYF,TGTGCCAGCTCACTGAATGGGCTAGCGGGATCAGATACGCAGTATTTT
TRBJ2-3,TRBD1,.,TRBV7-6,16,CASSSRQGLGTDTQYF,TGTGCCAGCAGCTCAAGACAGGGATTGGGGACAGATACGCAGTATTTT
TRBJ1-1,.,few,TRBV11-2,13,CASSKREDTEAFF,TGTGCCAGCAGCAAACGGGAGGACACTGAAGCTTTCTTT
TRBJ2-1,TRBD2,.,TRBV10-3,13,CATHRGGDGEQFF,TGTGCCACCCATCGCGGGGGTGACGGTGAGCAGTTCTTC
TRBJ1-4,TRBD1,.,TRBV4-1,15,CASTKLQGTNEKLFF,TGCGCCAGCACCAAATTACAGGGGACTAATGAAAAACTGTTTTTT
TRBJ2-1,.,.,TRBV7-6,16,CASSLEVQGYYNEQFF,TGTGCCAGCAGCTTAGAGGTTCAGGGGTACTACAATGAGCAGTTCTTC
TRBJ2-7,TRBD1,once,TRBV7-9,14,CASSYRQGASEQYF,TGTGCCAGCAGCTACAGACAGGGGGCTTCCGAGCAGTACTTC
TRBJ1-1,.,.,TRBV5-1,14,CASSFSPPGTEAFF,TGCGCCAGCAGCTTCTCCCCCCCGGGGACTGAAGCTTTCTTT
TRBJ1-5,.,.,TRBV6-1,14,CASSGRVSNQPQHF,TGTGCCAGCAGTGGCAGGGTCAGCAATCAGCCCCAGCATTTT
TRBJ2-1,.,.,TRBV4-2,15,CASSHGGRGENEQFF,TGTGCCAGCAGCCACGGGGGAAGGGGAGAGAATGAGCAGTTCTTC
TRBJ2-7,TRBD2,.,TRBV5-1,16,CASSLGPSSGSYEQYF,TGCGCCAGCAGCTTGGGCCCGTCTAGCGGGTCCTACGAGCAGTACTTC
TRBJ1-1,TRBD1,.,TRBV7-6,14,CASSSYRGNTEAFF,TGTGCCAGCAGCTCCTACAGGGGAAACACTGAAGCTTTCTTT
TRBJ1-2,TRBD1,.,TRBV7-2,13,CASRPHQRTGETF,TGTGCCAGCAGGCCCCACCAGAGGACAGGAGAAACCTTC
TRBJ1-1,.,once,TRBV6-5,15,CASTITPGANTEAFF,TGTGCCAGCACCATTACGCCAGGGGCGAACACTGAAGCTTTCTTT
TRBJ1-1,.,.,TRBV11-2,16,CASSLNHLGQNTEAFF,TGTGCCAGCAGCTTAAATCATCTCGGGCAGAACACTGAAGCTTTCTTT
TRBJ1-5,.,.,TRBV2,11,CASSLGEPQHF,TGTGCCAGCAGTTTAGGGGAGCCCCAGCATTTT
TRBJ2-3,.,.,TRBV5-1,15,CASSFWGDRTDTQYF,TGCGCCAGTTCCTTTTGGGGGGACCGAACAGATACGCAGTATTTT
TRBJ1-4,TRBD1,.,TRBV2,16,CASSRQGFGTNEKLFF,TGTGCCAGCAGTCGACAGGGTTTCGGAACTAATGAAAAACTGTTTTTT
TRBJ2-3,TRBD1,.,TRBV7-6,16,CASSRRGTGDTDTQYF,TGTGCCAGCAGCCGCAGAGGGACAGGGGACACAGATACGCAGTATTTT
TRBJ2-1,.,few,TRBV9,13,CASSASPNNEQFF,TGTGCCAGCTCAGCATCCCCAAACAATGAGCAGTTCTTC
TRBJ2-5,TRBD1,.,TRBV6-1,16,CASSENWGQGIVTQYF,TGTGCCAGCAGTGAAAACTGGGGACAGGGTATTGTGACCCAGTACTTC
TRBJ1-3,.,few,TRBV4-1,13,CASSQGYGNTIYF,TGCGCCAGCAGCCAAGGATACGGAAACACCATATATTTT
TRBJ1-1,TRBD1,.,TRBV9,15,CASSVLTGVAAEAFF,TGTGCCAGCAGCGTACTTACAGGGGTAGCGGCTGAAGCTTTCTTT
TRBJ2-1,TRBD1,.,TRBV30,12,CASGQGYNEQFF,TGTGCCTCCGGACAGGGGTACAATGAGCAGTTCTTC
TRBJ2-1,.,.,TRBV2,14,CASSDLIGSNEQFF,TGTGCCAGCAGTGACCTCATCGGCAGCAATGAGCAGTTCTTC
TRBJ2-1,TRBD2,.,TRBV28,14,CASSGGGLLAEQFF,TGTGCCAGCAGTGGGGGGGGACTGCTCGCTGAGCAGTTCTTC
TRBJ2-1,.,.,TRBV2,11,CASSGLTEQFF,TGTGCCAGCAGTGGACTCACCGAGCAGTTCTTC
TRBJ2-5,.,.,TRBV20-1,11,CSAGGGETQYF,TGCAGTGCGGGAGGGGGAGAGACCCAGTACTTC
TRBJ2-7,TRBD2,.,TRBV19,15,CASSGTSGRAYEQYF,TGTGCCAGTAGCGGCACTAGCGGGAGGGCCTACGAGCAGTACTTC
TRBJ2-3,.,.,TRBV27,14,CASSGADFTDTQYF,TGTGCCAGCAGTGGAGCAGACTTCACAGATACGCAGTATTTT
TRBJ1-1,.,.,TRBV6-1,15,CASSEGKGVFAEAFF,TGTGCCAGCAGTGAAGGTAAAGGGGTTTTCGCTGAAGCTTTCTTT
TRBJ2-7,TRBD1,.,TRBV27,16,CASSFGQGPSSYEQYF,TGTGCCAGCAGTTTCGGACAGGGCCCTAGCTCCTACGAGCAGTACTTC
TRBJ1-6,.,few,TRBV6-5,15,CASSYRDGSGSPLHF,TGTGCCAGCAGTTACCGGGACGGCTCAGGTTCACCCCTCCACTTT
TRBJ1-2,TRBD1,.,TRBV7-2,16,CASSLVSTGPNYGYTF,TGTGCCAGCAGCTTAGTATCGACAGGGCCTAACTATGGCTACACCTTC
TRBJ2-1,TRBD2,few,TRBV19,21,CASSIPKGSSGRAISYNEQFF,TGTGCCAGTAGTATACCGAAGGGGTCCAGCGGGAGGGCCATTTCCTACAATGAGCAGTTCTTC
TRBJ2-2,TRBD2,once,TRBV28,15,CASSPSGRPTGELFF,TGTGCCAGCAGTCCTAGCGGGAGGCCGACCGGGGAGCTGTTTTTT
TRBJ2-7,TRBD2,.,TRBV5-4,16,CASSFGTSGIRGEQYF,TGTGCCAGCAGCTTCGGGACTAGCGGGATTAGAGGCGAGCAGTACTTC
TRBJ2-2,.,.,TRBV19,14,CASSALDKPGELFF,TGTGCCAGTAGTGCTTTAGACAAGCCCGGGGAGCTGTTTTTT
TRBJ1-6,.,.,TRBV15,18,CATSRGEGISATNSPLHF,TGTGCCACCAGCAGAGGAGAGGGTATAAGTGCTACCAATTCACCCCTCCACTTT